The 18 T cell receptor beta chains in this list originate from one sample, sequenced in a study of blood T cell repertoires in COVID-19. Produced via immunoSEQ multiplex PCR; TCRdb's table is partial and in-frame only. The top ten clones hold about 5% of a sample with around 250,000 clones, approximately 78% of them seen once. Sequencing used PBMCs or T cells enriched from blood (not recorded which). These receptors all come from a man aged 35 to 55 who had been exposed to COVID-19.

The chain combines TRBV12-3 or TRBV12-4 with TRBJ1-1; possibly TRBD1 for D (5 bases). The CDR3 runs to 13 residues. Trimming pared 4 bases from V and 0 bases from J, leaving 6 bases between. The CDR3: CASSSTVNTEAFF. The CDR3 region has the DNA TGTGCCAGCAGTTCGACAGTGAACACTGAAGCTTTCTTT.

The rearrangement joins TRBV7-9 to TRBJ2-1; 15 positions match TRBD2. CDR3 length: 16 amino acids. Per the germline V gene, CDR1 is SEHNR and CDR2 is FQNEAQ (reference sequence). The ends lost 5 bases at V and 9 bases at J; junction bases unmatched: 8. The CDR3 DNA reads TGTGCCAGCAGCACCCGTTGGACTAGCGGGAGGGTTGAGCAGTTCTTC. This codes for CASSTRWTSGRVEQFF.

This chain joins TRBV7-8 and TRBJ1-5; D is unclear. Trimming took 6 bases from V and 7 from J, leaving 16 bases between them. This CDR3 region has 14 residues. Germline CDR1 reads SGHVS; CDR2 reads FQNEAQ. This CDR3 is CASRKADLTQPQHF. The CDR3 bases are TGTGCCAGCAGAAAGGCAGACTTAACCCAGCCCCAGCATTTT.

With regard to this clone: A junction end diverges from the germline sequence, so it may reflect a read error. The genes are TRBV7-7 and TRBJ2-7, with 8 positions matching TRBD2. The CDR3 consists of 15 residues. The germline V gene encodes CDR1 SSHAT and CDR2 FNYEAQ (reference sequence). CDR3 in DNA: TGTGCTAGCAACCTCCGCGGGAGGTACTCCTACGAGCAGTACTTC. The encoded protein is CASNLRGRYSYEQYF. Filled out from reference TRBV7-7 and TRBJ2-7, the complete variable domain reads GAGVSQSPRYKVTKRGQDVTLRCDPISSHATLYWYQQALGQGPEFLTYFNYEAQPDKSGLPSDRFSAERPEGSISTLTIQRTEQRDSAMYRCASNLRGRYSYEQYFGPGTRLTVT.

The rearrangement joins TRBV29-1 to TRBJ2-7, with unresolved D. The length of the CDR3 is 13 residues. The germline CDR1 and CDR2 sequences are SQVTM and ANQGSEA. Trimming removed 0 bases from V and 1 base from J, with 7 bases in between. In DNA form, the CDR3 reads TGCAGCGTTGAAGATATTCAGTCCTACGAGCAGTACTTC. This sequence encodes CSVEDIQSYEQYF.

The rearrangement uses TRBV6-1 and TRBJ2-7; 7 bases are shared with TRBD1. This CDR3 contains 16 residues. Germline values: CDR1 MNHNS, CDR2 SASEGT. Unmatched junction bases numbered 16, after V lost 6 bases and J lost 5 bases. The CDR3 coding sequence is TGTGCCAGCAGGGAAAACCCGGCAGGGGGTACCCACGAGCAGTACTTC. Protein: CASRENPAGGTHEQYF.

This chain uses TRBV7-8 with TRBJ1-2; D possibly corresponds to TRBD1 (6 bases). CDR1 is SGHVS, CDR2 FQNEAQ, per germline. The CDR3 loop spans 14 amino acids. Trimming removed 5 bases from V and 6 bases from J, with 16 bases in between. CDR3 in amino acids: CASSQGQNRHGYTF. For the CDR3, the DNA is TGTGCCAGCAGCCAGGGACAAAACCGGCATGGCTACACCTTC. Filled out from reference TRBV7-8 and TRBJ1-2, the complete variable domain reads GAGVSQSPRYKVAKRGQDVALRCDPISGHVSLFWYQQALGQGPEFLTYFQNEAQLDKSGLPSDRFFAERPEGSVSTLKIQRTQQEDSAVYLCASSQGQNRHGYTFGSGTRLTVV.

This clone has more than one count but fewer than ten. The CDR3 sequence is CSVNRGGTEAFF. The CDR3 coding sequence is TGCAGCGTTAATAGGGGTGGCACTGAAGCTTTCTTT. The V call is TRBV29-1, the J call TRBJ1-1; D is perhaps TRBD1 (5 bases). The CDR3 is 12 amino acids. V was pared by 5 bases and J by 4 bases, with 11 bases between. Germline values: CDR1 SQVTM, CDR2 ANQGSEA.

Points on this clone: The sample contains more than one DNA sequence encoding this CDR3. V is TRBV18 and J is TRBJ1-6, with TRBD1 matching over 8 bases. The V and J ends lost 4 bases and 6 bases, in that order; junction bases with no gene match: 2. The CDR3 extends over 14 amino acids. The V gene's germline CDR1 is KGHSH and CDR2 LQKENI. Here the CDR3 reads CASSLGQGNSPLHF. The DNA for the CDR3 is TGTGCCAGCTCACTTGGACAGGGTAATTCACCCCTCCACTTT.

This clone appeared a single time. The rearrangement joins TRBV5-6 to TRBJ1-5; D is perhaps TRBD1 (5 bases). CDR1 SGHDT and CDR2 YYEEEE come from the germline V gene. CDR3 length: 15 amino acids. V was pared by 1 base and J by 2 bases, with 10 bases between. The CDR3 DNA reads TGTGCCAGCAGCTTGCTGGGGGGTGGCAATCAGCCCCAGCATTTT. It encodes CASSLLGGGNQPQHF.

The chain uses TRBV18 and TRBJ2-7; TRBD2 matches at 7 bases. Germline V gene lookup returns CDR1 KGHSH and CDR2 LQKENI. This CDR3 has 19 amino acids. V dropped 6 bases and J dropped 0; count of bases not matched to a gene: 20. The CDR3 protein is CASSPGGGRIGETSYEQYF. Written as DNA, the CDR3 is TGTGCCAGCTCCCCGGGTGGCGGGAGAATCGGGGAAACCTCCTACGAGCAGTACTTC.

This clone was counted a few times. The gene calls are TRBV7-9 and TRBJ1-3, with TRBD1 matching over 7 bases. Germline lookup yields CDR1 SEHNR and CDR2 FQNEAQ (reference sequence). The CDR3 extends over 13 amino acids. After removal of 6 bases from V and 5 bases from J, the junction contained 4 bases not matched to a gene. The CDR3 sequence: CASSTGQRNTIYF. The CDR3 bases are TGTGCCAGCAGTACGGGACAGCGAAACACCATATATTTT.

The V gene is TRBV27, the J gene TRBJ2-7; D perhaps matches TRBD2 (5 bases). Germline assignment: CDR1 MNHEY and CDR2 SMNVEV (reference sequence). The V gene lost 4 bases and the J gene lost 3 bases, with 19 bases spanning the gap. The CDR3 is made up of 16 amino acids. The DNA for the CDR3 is TGTGCCAGCAGTTCACCTCCCGGGTACGGGAACTACGAGCAGTACTTC. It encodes CASSSPPGYGNYEQYF.

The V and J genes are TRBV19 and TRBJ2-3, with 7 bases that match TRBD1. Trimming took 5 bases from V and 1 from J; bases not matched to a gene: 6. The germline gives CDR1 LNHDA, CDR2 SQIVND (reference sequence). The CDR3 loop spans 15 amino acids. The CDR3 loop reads CASSVGDSRTDTQYF. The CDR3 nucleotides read TGTGCCAGTAGTGTAGGGGACAGCCGCACAGATACGCAGTATTTT.

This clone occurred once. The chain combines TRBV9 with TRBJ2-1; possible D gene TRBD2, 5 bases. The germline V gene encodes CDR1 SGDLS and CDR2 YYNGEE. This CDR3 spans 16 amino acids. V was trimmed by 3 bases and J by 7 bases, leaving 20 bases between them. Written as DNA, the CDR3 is TGTGCCAGCAGCGCTTCTCTCGAGGGATCTTTAAATGAGCAGTTCTTC. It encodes CASSASLEGSLNEQFF.

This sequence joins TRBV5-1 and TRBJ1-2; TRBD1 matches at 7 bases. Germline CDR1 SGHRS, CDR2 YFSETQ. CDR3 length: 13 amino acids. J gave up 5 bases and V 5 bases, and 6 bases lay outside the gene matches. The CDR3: CASRRDSSYGYTF. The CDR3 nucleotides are TGCGCCAGCAGAAGGGACAGCAGTTATGGCTACACCTTC. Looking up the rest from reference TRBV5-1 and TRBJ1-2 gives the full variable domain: KAGVTQTPRYLIKTRGQQVTLSCSPISGHRSVSWYQQTPGQGLQFLFEYFSETQRNKGNFPGRFSGRQFSNSRSEMNVSTLELGDSALYLCASRRDSSYGYTFGSGTRLTVV.

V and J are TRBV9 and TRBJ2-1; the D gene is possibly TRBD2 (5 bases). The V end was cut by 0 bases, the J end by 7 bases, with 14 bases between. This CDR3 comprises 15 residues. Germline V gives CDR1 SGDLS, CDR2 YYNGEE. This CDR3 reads CASSVGGQDGNEQFF. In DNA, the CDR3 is TGTGCCAGCAGCGTAGGCGGGCAGGACGGGAATGAGCAGTTCTTC.

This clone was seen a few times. CDR3 DNA: TGTGCCAGCAGCGGGGGACAGGGGGCGCGTGAAGCTTTCTTT. Translating it yields CASSGGQGAREAFF. The chain links TRBV9 to TRBJ1-1; TRBD1 matches at 12 bases. The V gene end was trimmed by 3 bases and the J gene end by 7 bases; junction bases not matched to a gene: 4. Looked up from germline, CDR1 is SGDLS and CDR2 is YYNGEE. The CDR3 runs to 14 residues.